The rows below give T cell receptor beta chains drawn from one sample of a study of CD8+CD57+ T cells in acquired aplastic anemia. In TCRdb, the reads were re-called with MiXCR into one record per CDR3 protein. The sample has about 220,000 distinct CDR3 sequences; 45% to 50% are singletons. The specimen sequenced was sorted CD4+, CD8+, or CD8+CD57+ T cells (not recorded which) from PBMCs. The receptors originated from a human donor with aplastic anemia. Each CDR3 is given with its conserved first and last residue. Some rows mark clone size as missing; the rest say once, few, many or name a class of expanded clone.

TRBJ1-2 TRBV20-1 few CSAQGGENGHTF
TRBJ1-6 TRBV2 few CASLGEGSPLHF
TRBJ2-7 TRBV9 . CASSDNAGTFSYEQYF
TRBJ1-4 TRBV5-1 . CASSLTGTATNEKLFF
TRBJ2-5 TRBV29-1 . CSVERWGWRQPQRETQYF
TRBJ1-1 TRBV30 . CAWETGRNTEAFF
TRBJ2-1 TRBV20-1 many CSARDLGADEQFF
TRBJ2-7 TRBV10-1 . CASSRDYPYEQYF
TRBJ2-5 TRBV7-9 many CASSPPLGGETQYF
TRBJ2-7 TRBV7-9 many CASWDGSSYEQYF
TRBJ2-3 TRBV9 . CASSVGGTGTDTQYF
TRBJ2-6 TRBV7-3 . CASSPHYSYSGANVLTF